Listed below are T cell receptor beta chains from one sample, sequenced in a study of PD-L1 blockade in urothelial cancer. Using immunoSEQ multiplex PCR, the repertoire was profiled, and TCRdb retains in-frame clones only, with some absent. The sample gives about 110,000 clones, over 75% of which show up once; around 2.4% is in the top ten. Source: PBMCs, taken around atezolizumab (anti-PD-L1) treatment. These receptors were collected from a man in his fifties or sixties with urothelial cancer. CDR3s include the opening cysteine and the closing phenylalanine or tryptophan. D genes are given only for firm matches. For some rows the clone size is stated as once, few or many, or as a class when expanded; others skip it.

v_call	clone_size	j_call	d_call	cdr3_aa	cdr3_nt
TRBV7-9	-	TRBJ1-2	-	CASSLAGSYGYTF	TGTGCCAGCAGCTTAGCAGGGAGCTATGGCTACACCTTC
TRBV5-1	-	TRBJ1-1	-	CASSLGEGLEPANTEAFF	TGCGCCAGCAGCTTGGGTGAGGGCCTGGAACCGGCGAACACTGAAGCTTTCTTT
TRBV5-1	-	TRBJ1-5	-	CASSLGGLTNQPQHF	TGCGCCAGCAGCTTAGGTGGACTCACTAATCAGCCCCAGCATTTT
TRBV7-9	-	TRBJ2-1	TRBD2	CASRQGLAGYPHEQFF	TGTGCCAGCAGGCAAGGGCTAGCGGGATATCCCCATGAGCAGTTCTTC
TRBV19	-	TRBJ1-3	-	CASSMVASGNTIYF	TGTGCCAGTAGTATGGTGGCCTCTGGAAACACCATATATTTT
TRBV7-8	-	TRBJ2-1	TRBD1	CASSSSGTGASREQFF	TGTGCCAGCAGCTCCTCCGGGACAGGGGCTTCCCGTGAGCAGTTCTTC
TRBV9	-	TRBJ1-1	-	CASSPQSGVNTEAFF	TGTGCCAGCAGCCCCCAATCCGGAGTGAACACTGAAGCTTTCTTT
TRBV7-9	few	TRBJ2-1	TRBD2	CASSQTSGSTTYNEQFF	TGTGCCAGCAGCCAGACTAGCGGGAGCACCACCTACAATGAGCAGTTCTTC
TRBV7-3	once	TRBJ2-1	-	CASSLIFTGSYNEQFF	TGTGCCAGCAGCTTAATTTTCACGGGTTCCTACAATGAGCAGTTCTTC
TRBV28	-	TRBJ1-2	TRBD1	CASSLREGFLRDRAYYGYTF	TGTGCCAGCAGTTTACGGGAGGGTTTTTTAAGGGACAGGGCCTACTATGGCTACACCTTC
TRBV4-1	-	TRBJ1-1	-	CASSQVEGSEAFF	TGCGCCAGCAGCCAAGTAGAGGGCAGCGAAGCTTTCTTT
TRBV6-1	few	TRBJ2-7	-	CASSESSGGGNYEQYF	TGTGCCAGCAGTGAGTCCTCGGGGGGCGGCAACTACGAGCAGTACTTC
TRBV29-1	-	TRBJ2-7	TRBD1	CSVVPGQGVSRQYF	TGCAGCGTTGTGCCGGGACAGGGGGTATCTCGGCAGTACTTC
TRBV7-3	-	TRBJ2-3	-	CASSLGGVGTDTQYF	TGTGCCAGCAGCCTAGGGGGGGTAGGCACAGATACGCAGTATTTT
TRBV7-2	-	TRBJ2-2	TRBD2	CASSLNGLAGRTGELFF	TGTGCCAGCAGCTTGAATGGACTAGCGGGAAGGACCGGGGAGCTGTTTTTT
TRBV28	-	TRBJ2-1	-	CASSRVNEQFF	TGTGCCAGCAGCCGTGTAAATGAGCAGTTCTTC
TRBV19	once	TRBJ2-5	-	CASSIYPSGRETQYF	TGTGCCAGTAGTATATATCCGAGCGGGCGGGAGACCCAGTACTTC
TRBV19	-	TRBJ2-1	-	CASSIGTGLAGTEQFF	TGTGCCAGTAGTATAGGGACAGGGCTAGCGGGAACTGAGCAGTTCTTC
TRBV11-2	-	TRBJ1-1	-	CASSLAYQGPNTEAFF	TGTGCCAGCAGCTTAGCGTATCAGGGGCCTAACACTGAAGCTTTCTTT
TRBV19	-	TRBJ2-7	-	CASSIELRVDYEQYF	TGTGCCAGTAGTATAGAATTGCGGGTTGACTACGAGCAGTACTTC
TRBV5-4	once	TRBJ1-6	TRBD1	CASSARPGQGKNSPLHF	TGTGCCAGCAGCGCCAGACCGGGACAGGGGAAAAATTCACCCCTCCACTTT
TRBV2	-	TRBJ2-7	-	CASSEALLTAEQYF	TGTGCCAGCAGTGAAGCCCTTTTGACAGCCGAGCAGTACTTC
TRBV18	-	TRBJ1-4	-	CASSLAGTSNEKLFF	TGTGCCAGCTCACTTGCCGGGACATCTAATGAAAAACTGTTTTTT
TRBV30	-	TRBJ2-3	TRBD2	CAWSGTSGSPDTQYF	TGTGCCTGGAGTGGGACTAGCGGGAGCCCAGATACGCAGTATTTT
TRBV4-2	-	TRBJ1-4	-	CASSHTDNNEKLFF	TGTGCCAGCAGCCACACAGATAATAATGAAAAACTGTTTTTT
TRBV29-1	-	TRBJ2-1	TRBD2	CSTRTSGRRNEQFF	TGCAGCACTAGGACTAGCGGGAGGAGGAATGAGCAGTTCTTC
TRBV27	few	TRBJ1-2	-	CASSYRPSTASNYGYTF	TGTGCCAGCAGTTATCGCCCGTCGACAGCCTCAAACTATGGCTACACCTTC
TRBV6-5	-	TRBJ2-7	-	CASLSLATSRYEQYF	TGTGCCAGCCTAAGCCTGGCGACTAGTAGGTACGAGCAGTACTTC
TRBV4-1	-	TRBJ2-7	TRBD1	CASSQERTTGWSEQYF	TGCGCCAGCAGCCAAGAGAGAACGACAGGGTGGAGCGAGCAGTACTTC
TRBV2	-	TRBJ2-1	TRBD2	CASEAGLAGEEQFF	TGTGCCAGCGAGGCGGGACTAGCGGGAGAGGAGCAGTTCTTC
TRBV6-9	-	TRBJ2-7	-	CASNRGLTNEQYF	TGTGCCAGCAACCGGGGTCTGACTAACGAGCAGTACTTC
TRBV6-5	-	TRBJ1-2	-	CASSYSPQSPNYGYTF	TGTGCCAGCAGTTACTCGCCACAGTCTCCTAACTATGGCTACACCTTC
TRBV19	-	TRBJ2-1	TRBD2	CASSRALAVGAYNEQFF	TGTGCCAGTAGCCGAGCCCTAGCGGTAGGAGCCTACAATGAGCAGTTCTTC
TRBV27	-	TRBJ2-7	-	CASSLGGPYEQYF	TGTGCCAGCAGTCTCGGGGGACCCTACGAGCAGTACTTC
TRBV28	once	TRBJ2-5	-	CASRPTGRGETQYF	TGTGCCAGCAGGCCGACCGGCAGGGGAGAGACCCAGTACTTC
TRBV9	-	TRBJ1-1	-	CASSVVQEGTEAFF	TGTGCCAGCAGCGTAGTACAGGAGGGCACTGAAGCTTTCTTT
TRBV30	-	TRBJ2-2	TRBD2	CAWSGYSGSRTGELFF	TGTGCCTGGAGTGGCTATAGCGGGAGTAGGACCGGGGAGCTGTTTTTT
TRBV5-4	-	TRBJ2-1	TRBD1	CASGRQGSREQFF	TGTGCCAGCGGAAGACAGGGGAGTCGGGAGCAGTTCTTC
TRBV10-2	-	TRBJ2-7	TRBD2	CASSDLQGRLAGGGNEQYF	TGCGCCAGCAGTGATCTTCAAGGGAGGCTAGCGGGAGGAGGTAACGAGCAGTACTTC
TRBV11-2	-	TRBJ1-5	-	CASSLYPDQPQHF	TGTGCCAGCAGCTTATATCCTGATCAGCCCCAGCATTTT
TRBV5-6	few	TRBJ2-7	TRBD1	CASSLGMAGTGSYEQYF	TGTGCCAGCAGCTTGGGTATGGCTGGGACAGGGTCCTACGAGCAGTACTTC
TRBV18	-	TRBJ2-1	TRBD2	CASSPPAGLGVYNEQFF	TGTGCCAGCTCACCACCCGCCGGACTAGGGGTCTACAATGAGCAGTTCTTC
TRBV7-9	once	TRBJ2-1	TRBD2	CAGRPGGIYNEQFF	TGTGCCGGCAGGCCGGGAGGGATCTACAATGAGCAGTTCTTC
TRBV7-6	-	TRBJ1-1	-	CASTPGGSQTSEAFF	TGTGCCAGCACCCCCGGGGGGTCACAGACCTCTGAAGCTTTCTTT
TRBV5-1	-	TRBJ2-4	TRBD2	CASSSASGENIQYF	TGCGCCAGCAGCTCCGCTAGCGGAGAAAACATTCAGTACTTC
TRBV6-4	-	TRBJ2-3	-	CASSKDGINTDTQYF	TGTGCCAGCAGTAAGGACGGGATCAACACAGATACGCAGTATTTT
TRBV19	-	TRBJ2-7	TRBD1	CASSARDSYEQYF	TGTGCCAGTAGTGCCCGGGACAGCTACGAGCAGTACTTC
TRBV14	-	TRBJ2-2	-	CASSRFTGYANTGELFF	TGTGCCAGCTCTCGATTTACAGGTTACGCGAACACCGGGGAGCTGTTTTTT